The 7 T cell receptor beta chains listed next were all sequenced from one sample in a study of long-term antiretroviral therapy in people with HIV. At the survey level, the v3.0 immunoSEQ assay was run. The method was immunoSEQ multiplex PCR; TCRdb's version includes in-frame clones alone and lacks a portion of them. The sample has 15,000 to 20,000 clones, approximately 92% seen once; the top ten hold around 8.5%. The sample was unsorted PBMCs, taken 4.2 years after starting antiretroviral therapy. These TCRs come from a man aged 50-60 years with HIV.

J is TRBJ1-5 and V is TRBV5-4, with D perhaps TRBD1 (5 bases). CDR1 is SGHNT, CDR2 YYREEE, per germline (reference sequence). This CDR3 is built from 13 residues. The V end was cut by 3 bases, the J end by 4 bases, with 8 bases between. CDR3 in amino acids: CASSWGPNQPQHF. CDR3 bases: TGTGCCAGCAGCTGGGGCCCTAATCAGCCCCAGCATTTT.

This chain uses TRBV9 with TRBJ2-1; 12 bases line up with TRBD2. Germline V lookup: CDR1 SGDLS, CDR2 YYNGEE. V shed 5 bases, J shed 8 bases, and the junction held 8 bases outside the gene matches. The CDR3 length is 15 residues. CDR3 bases: TGTGCCAGCAGGGCTGGACTAGCGGGGTTCGATGAGCAGTTCTTC. It translates to CASRAGLAGFDEQFF.

The chain has TRBV5-4 and TRBJ2-1; TRBD2 aligns across 10 bases. The CDR3 is made up of 15 amino acids. The germline CDR1 and CDR2 sequences are SGHNT and YYREEE (reference sequence). The V and J ends lost 5 bases and 7 bases, in that order; junction bases with no gene match: 9. CDR3 nucleotide sequence: TGTGCCAGCAGTGAGCGGGGGGGCATTGTTAATGAGCAGTTCTTC. This codes for CASSERGGIVNEQFF.

The rearrangement uses TRBV5-6 and TRBJ2-3; no reliable D call. Per germline, CDR1 SGHDT and CDR2 YYEEEE. V was pared by 0 bases and J by 0 bases, with 8 bases between. The CDR3 consists of 15 residues. CDR3 residues: CASSLEYPSTDTQYF. DNA for the CDR3: TGTGCCAGCAGCTTGGAGTACCCTAGCACAGATACGCAGTATTTT.

This chain links TRBV4-1 with TRBJ1-5; 10 bases fit TRBD1. This CDR3 is 15 amino acids long. After removal of 0 bases from V and 5 bases from J, the junction contained 1 base not matched to a gene. Germline lookup yields CDR1 MGHRA and CDR2 YSYEKL. CDR3 DNA sequence: TGCGCCAGCAGCCAAGAGGGGACAGGGGATCAGCCCCAGCATTTT. This sequence encodes CASSQEGTGDQPQHF.

The chain has TRBV27 and TRBJ2-2; D possibly corresponds to TRBD2 (5 bases). V was trimmed by 6 bases and J by 5 bases, leaving 25 bases between them. From germline, CDR1 is MNHEY and CDR2 SMNVEV (reference sequence). The CDR3 loop spans 18 amino acids. The CDR3 DNA follows: TGTGCCAGCAGGACCACCCCTGGACGGCGGGTGGGGACCGGGGAGCTGTTTTTT. Amino acids: CASRTTPGRRVGTGELFF.

The chain is built from TRBV28 and TRBJ2-4, with D perhaps being TRBD1 or TRBD2 (5 bases each). The CDR3 has 16 residues. The germline V gene has CDR1 MDHEN and CDR2 SYDVKM. Trimming cost V 4 bases and J 1 base, with 14 bases left between them. CDR3 sequence (DNA): TGTGCCAGCAGTTACGAGGGGACGGAGGCCAAAAACATTCAGTACTTC. Translating it yields CASSYEGTEAKNIQYF.